This T cell receptor (beta chain) was found in a study of cytomegalovirus exposure and HLA in healthy donors. The overall study: Caucasian-associated ancestry cluster membership applied to 75% to 85% of around 400 genotyped donors. Findings and limits, study-wide: TCR beta sequences numbering around 15,000 were associated with HLA alleles at 0.05 false discovery rate in a later analysis.

As to this clone: The antigen is undetermined.

This CDR3 has 16 amino acids. Between the trimmed V and J ends, which lost 0 bases and 5 bases, there was a span of 13 bases. CDR1 is LGHNA, CDR2 YSLEER, per germline. PCR employed 60 Vbeta and 13 Jbeta primers. TCRdb keeps only in-frame clones here, not all; method: immunoSEQ multiplex PCR. Among some 79,000 clones listed, 63% were seen once. The receptor's source is a woman aged 35 to 49 in good health and CMV-seropositive. Sequencing used PBMCs. J is TRBJ2-2 and V is TRBV4-3; D is possibly TRBD1 (6 bases). In DNA, the CDR3 is TGCGCCAGCAGCCAAGAAGCCAGGGGAAAAACCGGGGAGCTGTTTTTT. This translates into CASSQEARGKTGELFF.